Presented here are 13 T cell receptor beta chains from one specimen sequenced in a study of neoadjuvant nivolumab and ipilimumab in lung cancer. TCRdb's table, derived via immunoSEQ multiplex PCR, lists solely in-frame clones and lacks some. The profile shows under 4,000 clones, around three quarters of them singletons. The material was peripheral blood, obtained after neoadjuvant nivolumab, alone or with ipilimumab, at or shortly before surgery. The receptor set was obtained from an adult with non-small cell lung cancer.

The V gene is TRBV11-2, the J gene TRBJ1-3; 8 positions agree with TRBD1. The CDR3 totals 15 residues. Trimming removed 5 bases from V and 2 bases from J; junction bases left unmatched: 5. The germline CDR1 and CDR2 sequences are SGHAT and FQNNGV. The CDR3 protein is CASSLTGGTGNTIYF. The CDR3 nucleotides read TGTGCCAGCAGCCTAACAGGGGGGACTGGAAACACCATATATTTT.

The V gene is TRBV10-3, the J gene TRBJ1-2; TRBD1 matches 8 bases. The CDR3 loop spans 15 amino acids. Germline CDR1 reads ENHRY; CDR2 reads SYGVKD. After removal of 10 bases from V and 5 bases from J, the junction contained 15 bases not matched to a gene. As DNA, the CDR3 is TGTGCCAGTTTTACCCCCGGACAGGGAGAGTATGGCTACACCTTC. Protein: CASFTPGQGEYGYTF.

V and J are TRBV11-3 and TRBJ1-3; a weak D match, TRBD1 (5 bases). CDR1 and CDR2 (germline): SGHNT, YENEEA. The CDR3 consists of 14 residues. V dropped 3 bases and J dropped 8 bases, with 14 bases sitting between them. This chain's CDR3 is CASSFRGDGYTIYF. The CDR3 bases are TGTGCCAGCAGCTTTAGGGGCGACGGGTACACCATATATTTT.

The gene calls are TRBV7-8 and TRBJ1-2; D uncertain. CDR3 length: 14 amino acids. The V and J ends lost 5 bases and 8 bases respectively, with 18 bases between them. CDR1 and CDR2 from the germline V gene are SGHVS and FQNEAQ. DNA for the CDR3: TGTGCCAGCAGCCCCGGGAGGCCGTCTTGGGGCTACACCTTC. Amino acids: CASSPGRPSWGYTF.

This chain uses TRBV9 with TRBJ2-7; 8 bases are shared with TRBD2. CDR3 length: 15 amino acids. The ends lost 0 bases at V and 9 bases at J; junction bases unmatched: 11. CDR1 and CDR2 (germline): SGDLS, YYNGEE. CDR3 nucleotides: TGTGCCAGCAGCGTAGGATCCGGGGGGGGAGCAAGGCAGTACTTC. This encodes CASSVGSGGGARQYF.

In its sample, this clone ranks as large. The chain uses TRBV5-1 and TRBJ1-4; TRBD1 might be the D (5 bases). Germline values: CDR1 SGHRS, CDR2 YFSETQ. Deletions cut 8 bases from V and 0 bases from J, with 11 bases between. The CDR3 sequence is 14 residues long. As DNA, the CDR3 is TGCGCCAGTCAAACAGGTGCAACTAATGAAAAACTGTTTTTT. Translating it yields CASQTGATNEKLFF.

The V gene is TRBV19, the J gene TRBJ2-1, with 10 bases fitting TRBD1. Trimming cost V 7 bases and J 5 bases; bases outside gene matches: 8. Germline CDR1 and CDR2: LNHDA and SQIVND (reference sequence). The length of the CDR3 is 15 residues. The chain's CDR3 is CASTAGQGENNEQFF. The CDR3 DNA follows: TGTGCCAGTACCGCCGGACAGGGGGAGAACAATGAGCAGTTCTTC.

The chain combines TRBV29-1 with TRBJ1-1; tentative D call: TRBD1 (5 bases). Trimming shortened V by 6 bases and J by 2 bases, and 13 bases separated the two germline ends. The length of the CDR3 is 13 residues. CDR1 is SQVTM, CDR2 ANQGSEA, per germline. The CDR3 nucleotides read TGCAGCGTGAGAAGGACACCTAACACTGAAGCTTTCTTT. Protein sequence: CSVRRTPNTEAFF.

The rearrangement links TRBV30 to TRBJ2-7, with 8 nucleotides matching TRBD2. V gave up 1 base and J gave up 2 bases; unmatched junction bases: 16. This CDR3 contains 18 residues. Germline V gene data show CDR1 as GTSNPN and CDR2 as SVGIG (reference sequence). Here the CDR3 DNA reads TGTGCCTGGAGTGAGCCGGGACTAGGTGGTTTTCGCACCTACGAGCAGTACTTC. Protein: CAWSEPGLGGFRTYEQYF. The whole variable domain, remainder taken from reference TRBV30 and TRBJ2-7, is SQTIHQWPATLVQPVGSPLSLECTVEGTSNPNLYWYRQAAGRGLQLLFYSVGIGQISSEVPQNLSASRPQDRQFILSSKKLLLSDSGFYLCAWSEPGLGGFRTYEQYFGPGTRLTVT.

The rearrangement links TRBV5-1 to TRBJ2-3; D may be TRBD1 (5 bases). Germline CDR1 and CDR2: SGHRS and YFSETQ. This CDR3 has 15 amino acids. V shed 1 base and J shed 2 bases, with 11 bases lying between them. The chain's CDR3 is CASSLIQADTDTQYF. The CDR3 DNA reads as TGCGCCAGCAGCTTGATACAGGCTGACACAGATACGCAGTATTTT.

The rearrangement links TRBV9 to TRBJ2-3; 10 positions agree with TRBD2. Trimming cost V 0 bases and J 11 bases; bases outside gene matches: 9. Germline V gives CDR1 SGDLS, CDR2 YYNGEE. The CDR3 is made up of 15 amino acids. Here the CDR3 reads CASSVDGLAAGKQYF. The CDR3 DNA follows: TGTGCCAGCAGCGTAGACGGACTAGCGGCCGGGAAGCAGTATTTT.

The genes are TRBV20-1 and TRBJ2-3; D is undetermined. CDR1 is DFQATT, CDR2 SNEGSKA, per germline (reference sequence). Trimming took 3 bases from V and 6 from J, leaving 7 bases between them. CDR3 length equals 11 residues. CDR3 protein: CSASFADTQYF. CDR3 in DNA: TGCAGTGCTAGTTTTGCGGATACGCAGTATTTT.

By sample fraction, this clone is large. CDR3 protein: CASSRDRASKEAFF. In nucleotides, the CDR3 is TGTGCCAGTAGTCGGGACAGGGCCTCCAAAGAAGCTTTCTTT. The V and J genes are TRBV19 and TRBJ1-1, with 9 bases matching TRBD1. This CDR3 contains 14 residues. Germline CDR1 LNHDA, CDR2 SQIVND (reference sequence). The V gene end was trimmed by 5 bases and the J gene end by 8 bases; junction bases not matched to a gene: 9. Variable domain in full (rest from reference TRBV19 and TRBJ1-1): DGGITQSPKYLFRKEGQNVTLSCEQNLNHDAMYWYRQDPGQGLRLIYYSQIVNDFQKGDIAEGYSVSREKKESFPLTVTSAQKNPTAFYLCASSRDRASKEAFFGQGTRLTVV.